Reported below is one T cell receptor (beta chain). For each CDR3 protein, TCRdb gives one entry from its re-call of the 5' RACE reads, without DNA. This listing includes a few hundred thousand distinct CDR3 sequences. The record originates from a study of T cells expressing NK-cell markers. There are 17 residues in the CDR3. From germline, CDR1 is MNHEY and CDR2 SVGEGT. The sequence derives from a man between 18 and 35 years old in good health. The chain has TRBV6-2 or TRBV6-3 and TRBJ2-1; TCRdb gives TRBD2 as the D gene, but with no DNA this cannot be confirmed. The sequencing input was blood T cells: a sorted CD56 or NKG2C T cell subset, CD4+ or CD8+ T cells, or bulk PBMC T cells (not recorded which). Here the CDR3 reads CASIGLAADSSYNEQFF.